This TCR beta chain was recorded in a study of regulatory T cells in long-lasting Graves disease. This clonotype was recorded a few times. Time point of the sample: newly diagnosed GD, antithyroid drugs for less than 3 months. RNA from PBMCs was the source of the TCR library. Library construction for TCR beta used iRepertoire HTBI primers and Arm-PCR of CDR3 regions. Using its own MiXCR run on the multiplex PCR reads, TCRdb lists one record per CDR3 protein. The table has around 360,000 distinct CDR3 sequences, around 15% seen once; the top ten hold around 20%. These data were likewise used in another study, on T cells in Graves' hyperthyroidism and ophthalmopathy. That paper states: Initially, a first-round RT-PCR of the TCR CDR3 employed the HTBI primer set.

This TCR was sampled from a woman aged 18-30 years with Graves disease. Sequenced material: peripheral blood mononuclear cells (PBMCs), taken at new diagnosis, from a patient treated with antithyroid drugs.

As DNA, the CDR3 is TGTGCCAGTAGTCCCCAGGACAGGGGGACCACTGAAGCTTTCTTT. It translates to CASSPQDRGTTEAFF. The V and J genes are TRBV19 and TRBJ1-1; 10 nucleotides match TRBD1. V was pared by 5 bases and J by 4 bases, with 7 bases of the junction left unmatched. The CDR3 runs to 15 residues. The germline CDR1 and CDR2 sequences are LNHDA and SQIVND (reference sequence). The full variable domain, rest sourced from reference TRBV19 and TRBJ1-1, is DGGITQSPKYLFRKEGQNVTLSCEQNLNHDAMYWYRQDPGQGLRLIYYSQIVNDFQKGDIAEGYSVSREKKESFPLTVTSAQKNPTAFYLCASSPQDRGTTEAFFGQGTRLTVV.